This T cell receptor beta chain emerged from a study of T cells of healthy individuals. CDR3 length: 13 residues. CDR1 SGHRS and CDR2 YFSETQ come from the germline V gene. V lost 4 bases and J 6 bases, leaving 13 bases between the germline ends. TCRdb recomputed calls from the 5' RACE reads with MiXCR, one row per CDR3 protein. Here the sample spans about 53,000 distinct CDR3 sequences, roughly 14% being singletons. This chain connects TRBV5-1 to TRBJ1-1; possible D gene TRBD1, 5 bases. The clonotype comes from a human donor in good health. The CDR3 loop reads CASSSEGLSEAFF. CDR3 coding DNA: TGCGCCAGCAGCAGCGAGGGGCTGTCTGAAGCTTTCTTT.